This TCR beta chain was sequenced in a study of cytomegalovirus exposure and HLA in healthy donors (dated by TCRdb to 2017 to 2019). For the study in its entirety: In an earlier analysis of 550 to 750 of the donors, less than 350 Gb of sequence data and some 100 million unique TCR beta sequences from about 179 million T cells were reported. Typing coverage varied by locus: 629-630 donors for A, B, C, DRB1 and DQB1; approximately 520 for DQA1; some 610 for DPA1; fewer than 480 for DPB1. Among a few hundred genotyped donors of the cohort, an average of roughly 240,000 unique TCR beta nucleotide sequences were sequenced per donor, about a sixth of them non-productive. Because of strong linkage in the cohort, five DR-DQ haplotypes were treated as single units for association and clustering. Of the 300 to 450 genotyped donors, less than 85% were placed in the genetic ancestry cluster associated with self-reported Caucasian donors. High-throughput TCR immunosequencing, statistical association of individual TCRs with disease status, and machine learning were combined to predict cytomegalovirus infection status. An earlier analysis of approximately 630 of the donors applied high-throughput TCR beta sequencing to assess whether each TCR beta V gene segment acted as functional or pseudogenic. In the later analysis, no new phenotypic data were used to find candidate immune exposures; instead, reliance was placed on TCR beta sequences and their occurrence across donors. Using immunosequencing, the study profiled T cell repertoires from 550 to 750 subjects and related those repertoires to cytomegalovirus serostatus. Besides the first cohort of 666 subjects, a separate validation cohort made up of some 110 different subjects was used. Donor age, sex, ethnicity and CMV serostatus were compiled together with the repertoire data. An early release that covered 640 HLA-typed donors contained about 300 gigabases of sequencing data and tens of millions of unique TCR sequences. Genome-wide SNP genotypes for about 55% of the 666 donors were used in a later genetic analysis, which treated that subset as a discovery cohort. HLA typing included class I and class II loci at four-digit resolution. A later analysis re-analyzed previously published TCR beta repertoires from about 600 donors and added high-resolution HLA genotyping to study TCR occurrence patterns. All discovery cohort repertoires had been generated using a single sequencing platform. The study aimed to test whether signatures of past pathogen exposure could be identified by cataloging public T cell receptors.

Libraries were built with the immunoSEQ multiplex PCR assay. A mixture of 60 forward primers for TCR Vbeta segments and 13 reverse primers for TCR Jbeta segments was used in the multiplex PCR. The CDR3 region of rearranged TCR beta genes was amplified from genomic DNA by a multiplex PCR assay. The amplified TCR beta libraries were sequenced on the Illumina HiSeq System as 87-base-pair reads. Per the authors' processing: Across the roughly 670 repertoires, a later analysis counted tens of millions of unique TCR beta chains, some 11 million of which were shared by at least two donors. To remove PCR and sequencing errors, raw reads were error-corrected and collapsed into unique sequences using a nearest-neighbor algorithm that merged closely related sequences. To assign V, D and J gene segments, CDR3 sequences were aligned to IMGT reference sequences. Each retained sequence needed at least a six-nucleotide match to both a V gene segment and a J gene segment. A rearrangement was called productive if the CDR3 had no stop codons and remained in frame with V and J, and every other rearrangement was called non-productive. CDR3 was defined according to IMGT convention as the region running from the second conserved V-encoded cysteine to the conserved J-encoded phenylalanine. In an earlier analysis of roughly 580 of the donors, sequences lacking an unambiguous match to a single V gene segment were excluded. An earlier analysis of a few hundred of the donors classified V segments as functional when productive rearrangements were above 56.7% and as segregating when the standard deviation between donors was above 5%. A statistical classification framework was built for diagnosing cytomegalovirus status from the catalog of TCR beta chain sequences. V and J gene assignment, in a later analysis, came from comparing TCR nucleotide sequences with IMGT/GENE-DB human TR gene sequences. Using the TCRdist pipeline, a later analysis assigned CDR3 sequences along with most-parsimonious VDJ recombination scenarios. In a later analysis, every TCR beta chain was defined by the combination of its CDR3 amino acid sequence and its V-gene family, and reads without a unique V-gene family were dropped. To address suspected cross-contamination and a sequencing artifact, a later analysis removed approximately 590 highly shared, low-generation-probability nucleotide sequences. For each public chain, a later analysis derived a clonal expansion index from normalized ranks of inferred template counts within each repertoire. In a later analysis, generation probabilities were computed using a VDJ recombination model fitted to out-of-frame rearrangements, and the results were checked against IGoR. Hypergeometric tests were used in a later analysis to score TCR-TCR, TCR-HLA and TCR-CMV co-occurrence, with a repertoire-size bias correction applied to the TCR pairs. In a later analysis, false discovery rates were estimated by permuting HLA or CMV assignments 20 times. A later analysis grouped co-occurring TCRs with DBSCAN, adding TCRdist sequence similarity when clustering within HLA-allele-positive subsets. For co-occurrence clustering, repertoires with fewer than 30,000 or more than 120,000 public chains were excluded, along with five repertoires with anomalous nucleotide sharing. TCRdb carries this immuneACCESS record with in-frame sequences only. Its versions omit some clonotypes, under half of them owing to an unresolved V gene in the studies checked, with the rest unexplained. V and J calls and clone size follow that table, whereas D and trimming were derived from the DNA. The sample data list 200,000 or so clones, and 70% to 85% of these were observed just once. Of the sample, about 0.092% is held by the ten largest clones.

The junction shows trimming of 3 bases on V and 5 bases on J, and the gene matches do not reach 10 bases of it. Reading the germline V gene (reference sequence) gives CDR1 SGHNT and CDR2 YYREEE. Inclusive of the bounding cysteine and phenylalanine, the CDR3 is 15 residues long. This entry keeps only the CDR3 DNA: 45 bases, framed from base 1. Notes on this clone: There is no known antigen for this receptor. Nothing much larger sits one base from this clone, and base qualities are not available.

The cohort consisted of approximately 690 healthy bone marrow donors. All cohort members were sampled while nominally healthy, although unrecorded immune exposures were likely present. The donor tested CMV seronegative, placing the donor among the roughly 340 seronegative members of the cohort. Every donor gave a peripheral blood sample, and the peripheral blood mononuclear cells from that sample were used for TCR beta sequencing. Genomic DNA extraction from the blood cell samples was performed with the Qiagen DNeasy Blood Extraction Kit. Results the study describes overall, beyond this receptor: A later analysis associated about 16,000 TCR beta sequences with specific HLA alleles at a false discovery rate of 0.05. The classifier was reported to diagnose cytomegalovirus status with high specificity and sensitivity in both the original cohort and the validation cohort. It was suggested by the authors that the approach could potentially be generalized to other disease states and immunological phenotypes. In vitro tests confirmed that three of the cytomegalovirus-associated TCR beta chains recognize cytomegalovirus antigens. In a later analysis, most CMV-associated TCR beta chains were found to appear HLA-restricted, with HLA associations seemingly driven largely by CMV exposure. A later genetic analysis reported fewer N-insertions in productive TCRs among donors in an Asian-associated ancestry cluster than the roughly 620-donor mean. While some public TCRs were present in many individuals, most TCR sequences turned up only very rarely across donors. The study gave a list of 150 to 200 TCR beta chains associated with cytomegalovirus. Assigning TCR associations to individual alleles was difficult when HLA alleles, especially DR and DQ, strongly co-occurred. Roughly uniform sequencing depth across donors was assumed in presence/absence analyses, although this assumption may not hold. Because the 87-base-pair reads could not distinguish some IMGT-functional V segments, including TRBV6-2 and TRBV6-3, those segments were excluded. Only TCR beta chains were sequenced in this cohort, and the absence of alpha or paired-chain data limited detectable features. HLA typing was unavailable for some donors at each locus, so association tests used only the typed subset. V-gene and J-gene trimming of TCR beta chains was associated with a missense DCLRE1C variant in a later genetic analysis, and the association was replicated in an independent cohort. In a later analysis, HLA-associated TCR beta chains showed more clonal expansion and lower generation probabilities than non-associated chains that were equally common. Around 16 rarely observed V segments, including chromosome 9 orphons, were excluded from the earlier analysis of approximately 500 of the donors because counts were too low. A further reported finding was that TCR beta sequences accurately predicted the HLA-A and HLA-B alleles for most subjects in the first cohort. Correlated functional status among segregating V segments might be attributable to linkage disequilibrium, but an unknown experimental factor could not be ruled out. In an earlier analysis of fewer than 750 of the donors, most TCR beta V segments were observed in productive rearrangements about 87% or about 30% of the time, broadly matching IMGT annotations. CMV serostatus was the only immune exposure information available for the cohort. A cluster of highly shared sequence variants was judged likely to be a technical artifact of the sequencing pipeline. A later analysis found that TCR association rates varied across HLA loci, with DRB1 alleles showing the most associated TCRs and HLA-C alleles the fewest. A later analysis reported that several top co-occurrence clusters appeared linked to parvovirus B19, influenza, CMV and Epstein-Barr virus.

The rearranged chain carries TRBV5-4 and TRBJ2-5, and 7 junction bases match TRBD2. The source of this sequence is a boy aged 2 to 9 in good health and CMV-seronegative. The sequencing sample was made of PBMCs. CDR3 protein: CASSSWRTRRETQYF. The bases are TGTGCCAGCAGCTCGTGGAGGACTAGGAGGGAGACCCAGTACTTC.